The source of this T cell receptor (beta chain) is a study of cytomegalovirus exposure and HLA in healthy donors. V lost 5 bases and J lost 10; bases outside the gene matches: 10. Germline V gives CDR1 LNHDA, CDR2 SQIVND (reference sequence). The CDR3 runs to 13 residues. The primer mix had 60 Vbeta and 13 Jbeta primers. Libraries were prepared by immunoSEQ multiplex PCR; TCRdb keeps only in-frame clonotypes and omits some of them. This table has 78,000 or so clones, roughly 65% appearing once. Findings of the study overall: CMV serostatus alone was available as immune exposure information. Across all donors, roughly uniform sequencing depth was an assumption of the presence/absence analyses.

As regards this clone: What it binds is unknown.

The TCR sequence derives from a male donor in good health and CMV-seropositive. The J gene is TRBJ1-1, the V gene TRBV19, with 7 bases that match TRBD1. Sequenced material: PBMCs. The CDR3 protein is CASSGATGSRAFF. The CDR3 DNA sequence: TGTGCCAGTAGTGGCGCGACAGGGTCGAGAGCTTTCTTT. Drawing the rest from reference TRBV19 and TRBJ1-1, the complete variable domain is DGGITQSPKYLFRKEGQNVTLSCEQNLNHDAMYWYRQDPGQGLRLIYYSQIVNDFQKGDIAEGYSVSREKKESFPLTVTSAQKNPTAFYLCASSGATGSRAFFGQGTRLTVV.